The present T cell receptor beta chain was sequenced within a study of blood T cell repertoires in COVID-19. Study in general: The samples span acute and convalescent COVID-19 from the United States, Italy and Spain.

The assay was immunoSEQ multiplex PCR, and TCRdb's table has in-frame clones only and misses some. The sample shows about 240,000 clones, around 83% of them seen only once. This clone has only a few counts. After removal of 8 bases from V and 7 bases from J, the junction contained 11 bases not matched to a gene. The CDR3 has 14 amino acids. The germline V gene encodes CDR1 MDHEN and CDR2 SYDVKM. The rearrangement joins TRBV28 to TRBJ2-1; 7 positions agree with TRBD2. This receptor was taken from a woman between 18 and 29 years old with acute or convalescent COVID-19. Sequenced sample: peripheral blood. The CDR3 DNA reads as TGTGCCAGCGCCTGGGCGGGAGTATCAAATGAGCAGTTCTTC. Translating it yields CASAWAGVSNEQFF.